Sequencing of this TCR beta chain was carried out in a study of T cell responses to AZD1222 COVID-19 vaccine (dated by TCRdb to the early 2020s). Study-level background: AZD1222 recipients with second doses at about 4 weeks or about 12 weeks were pooled, because spike-specific TCR depth and breadth did not differ between schedules. A total of over 230 trial participants underwent TCR sequencing, of whom under 220 had received two doses of AZD1222 and 26 had received two doses of the MenACWY control vaccine. Trial participants were enrolled into age subgroups of 18-55, 56-69 and 70-plus years, which contained about 160, 30 and 59 TCR-sequenced participants, respectively.

The paper as a whole reports these results and caveats: Participants were mostly white British, with more females than males. The authors suggested clonal diversity may have been underestimated. Nearly half of unique spike-specific TCRs reportedly recognized epitopes outside regions mutated in the B.1.351 and B.1.1.7 variants. Because no day 14 peak-response samples were available, the repertoires could be characterized only after the peak T cell response. Vaccine-associated CD4 TCRs spanned the whole spike protein, with dominant responses in regions 160-218 and 743-854. After two AZD1222 doses, spike-specific TCR breadth and depth were significantly higher than at day 0 and than in MenACWY recipients. Conclusions about previously exposed vaccinees were limited because only five to seven AZD1222 recipients were SARS-CoV-2 seropositive at baseline. In the small 56-69-year group, the increase in depth fell short of significance, most likely because of low power.

The CDR3 regions of human TCRbeta chains were analyzed by immunosequencing. In the authors' own workflow: TCRs in the repertoires were matched against a reference library of SARS-CoV-2-specific TCRs that had been generated with the MIRA antigen-specificity platform. Breadth was defined as the fraction of unique TCRs that were SARS-CoV-2-associated, and depth was defined as the fraction of total T cells that were SARS-CoV-2-associated. Using the MIRA data, each spike-specific TCR was mapped to the spike region that the TCR reacts to and placed in a CD4 or CD8 class. Log10-transformed breadth and depth values were compared by one-way ANOVA with Sidak's multiple comparisons tests. Sourced from immuneACCESS, this table was stored by TCRdb with only in-frame sequences that have V and J called. A share of the clones is absent; for the studies checked, an unresolved V gene accounts for under half, and the remainder has no known explanation. The DNA gave D and trimming, while V, J and clone size come from that table. A total of around 120,000 clones appear in this sample, 88% of them only once. About 8.8% of the sample is taken by the ten largest.

Explained via the paper, the time point label denotes: baseline before first vaccination. Vaccinee samples came from UK trials COV001 and COV002, including a single-blind randomized controlled phase 2/3 trial of AZD1222 (ChAdOx1 nCoV-19) in healthy adults. Trial participant PBMC samples were collected at day 0 and day 28 after the second dose for TCRbeta chain sequencing. CDR3 length: 14 amino acids, cysteine to phenylalanine. The DNA shown is the 42-base CDR3, in frame from base 1. The germline V gene gives CDR1 as SNHLY and CDR2 as FYNNEI. A distance of 12 bases separates the germline ends of V and J, which lose 3 bases and 4 bases respectively. On this clone: The antigen it recognizes is unknown. Base-call qualities are not available, and no considerably larger clone is one nucleotide away.

The source was peripheral blood, collected on day 0 of AZD1222 vaccination. This receptor was taken from an adult in good health. This receptor chain uses TRBV2 and TRBJ1-2; no D segment can be confidently identified. CDR3 reads: CASSDRRVSYGYTF. The DNA reads as follows: TGTGCCAGCAGTGATAGACGGGTTTCCTATGGCTACACCTTC.